These T cell receptor beta chains were read from a single sample in a study of CD8 T cells in ankylosing spondylitis. MiXCR was run by TCRdb on the 5' RACE reads, yielding one entry per CDR3 protein. The data contain hundreds of thousands of distinct CDR3 sequences, roughly 12% of them seen just once; the ten biggest clones take up less than 0.65%. The sample taken for sequencing was blood, either unsorted or a sorted T cell fraction (not recorded which). The receptors here all came from a male donor with ankylosing spondylitis. The conserved cysteine and the conserved F or W are not part of the CDR3 here. Size is stated for part of the rows, as once, few or many counts, or as a class when the clone is expanded.

>many|TRBV12-3/TRBV12-4|11|TRBJ2-1
ASRDGRDNEQF
>-|TRBV11-2|9|TRBJ2-5
ASSRQRTQY
>many|TRBV12-3/TRBV12-4|11|TRBJ2-7
ASSRDRDREQY
>few|TRBV28|11|TRBJ2-1
ASYRDPRNEQF
>-|TRBV5-1|11|TRBJ2-5
ASSLTGDETQY
>-|TRBV5-5|12|TRBJ1-2
ASSLATGTYGYT
>many|TRBV7-2|11|TRBJ1-1
ASSLTGQTEAF
>-|TRBV20-1|13|TRBJ2-1
SAIFPGGVRNEQF
>few|TRBV20-1|14|TRBJ2-1
SAIEREAVPYNEQF
>-|TRBV5-1|13|TRBJ2-5
ASSRTGPSGETQY
>-|TRBV18|14|TRBJ2-4
ASSPQQWVTKNIQY
>few|TRBV6-1|11|TRBJ2-7
ASIAGISYEQY
>few|TRBV7-9|12|TRBJ2-2
ASSLRVATGELF
>-|TRBV25-1|11|TRBJ2-7
ASSKGTRYEQY
>few|TRBV5-1|13|TRBJ2-7
ASSLSPILSYEQY